These 14 T cell receptor beta chains were sequenced from one sample in a study of blood T cell repertoires in COVID-19. The repertoire was sequenced with immunoSEQ multiplex PCR; TCRdb's copy has only in-frame clones and lacks some. Among 450,000 or so clones listed, over 85% were seen once. The material sequenced was peripheral blood. These receptors originate from a man in his late teens or twenties with COVID-19, enrolled during active disease.

V gene TRBV9 combines with J gene TRBJ1-3; no reliable D call. Trimming removed 6 bases from V and 0 bases from J, with 16 bases in between. Germline assignment: CDR1 SGDLS and CDR2 YYNGEE. CDR3 length: 16 residues. The CDR3 here is CASTESGSFSGNTIYF. CDR3 bases: TGTGCCAGCACGGAATCGGGATCTTTCTCTGGAAACACCATATATTTT. The whole variable domain, filled in from reference TRBV9 and TRBJ1-3, reads DSGVTQTPKHLITATGQRVTLRCSPRSGDLSVYWYQQSLDQGLQFLIQYYNGEERAKGNILERFSAQQFPDLHSELNLSSLELGDSALYFCASTESGSFSGNTIYFGEGSWLTVV.

The CDR3 reads CASSFHPSSYEQYF. DNA of the CDR3: TGTGCCAGCAGTTTTCATCCCAGCTCCTACGAGCAGTACTTC. The chain couples TRBV27 to TRBJ2-7; the D is unclear. CDR1 MNHEY and CDR2 SMNVEV come from the germline V gene (reference sequence). CDR3 length: 14 residues. V dropped 3 bases and J dropped 0 bases, with 9 bases sitting between them.

V and J are TRBV4-1 and TRBJ2-7, with 8 bases aligning to TRBD1. The ends lost 3 bases at V and 2 bases at J; junction bases unmatched: 3. CDR1 is MGHRA, CDR2 YSYEKL, per germline. The CDR3 is 14 amino acids. The CDR3 region is CASSHGQGTYEQYF. As DNA, the CDR3 is TGCGCCAGCAGCCATGGACAGGGAACCTACGAGCAGTACTTC.

This clone has a handful of counts. CDR3 loop: CASSPSMNTEAFF. CDR3 nucleotides: TGTGCCAGCAGTCCCTCTATGAACACTGAAGCTTTCTTT. The J gene is TRBJ1-1, the V gene TRBV7-3; no clear D gene. V was shortened by 6 bases and J by 0 bases, with 8 bases between the two germline ends. Germline CDR1 reads SGHTA; CDR2 reads FQGTGA. CDR3 length: 13 residues.

The chain combines TRBV5-1 with TRBJ2-6; a possible D gene is TRBD1 (6 bases). The V end was cut by 3 bases, the J end by 0 bases, with 22 bases between. This CDR3 comprises 20 residues. The germline V gene has CDR1 SGHRS and CDR2 YFSETQ. CDR3 in DNA: TGCGCCAGCAGCTACGAATACCGAACAGGGTTTAACTCTGGGGCCAACGTCCTGACTTTC. This encodes CASSYEYRTGFNSGANVLTF.

V gene TRBV10-3 combines with J gene TRBJ2-3; tentatively, D is TRBD1 (6 bases). Trimming stripped 6 bases from V and 4 bases from J, with 8 bases between. CDR3 length: 12 amino acids. Germline V CDR1 and CDR2: ENHRY, SYGVKD. The CDR3 region is CAIRSGADTQYF. The CDR3 coding sequence is TGTGCCATCAGGTCAGGGGCAGATACGCAGTATTTT.

This chain joins TRBV3-1 (or the pseudogene TRBV3-2) and TRBJ2-2, with D perhaps matching TRBD1 (5 bases). Germline values: CDR1 LGHDT, CDR2 YNNKEL (reference sequence). The CDR3 totals 17 residues. The ends were cut back, 0 bases at V and 5 bases at J, with 16 bases in the middle. The CDR3 DNA follows: TGTGCCAGCAGCCAAGATCTCGGACGGCAGGGTACCGGGGAGCTGTTTTTT. This encodes CASSQDLGRQGTGELFF.

This clone showed up just a few times. The chain couples TRBV4-1 to TRBJ2-7, with a tentative D call TRBD1 (6 bases). The V gene lost 3 bases and the J gene lost 2 bases, with 11 bases spanning the gap. Germline CDR1 MGHRA, CDR2 YSYEKL. CDR3 length equals 14 residues. Written as DNA, the CDR3 is TGCGCCAGCAGCCAGGCCGGGACAACCTACGAGCAGTACTTC. Translated: CASSQAGTTYEQYF.

The chain uses TRBV21-1 and TRBJ1-4; TRBD1 is the table's D call and was not checked against the DNA. TRBV21-1 is a known pseudogene. The CDR3 loop spans 16 amino acids. CDR3 sequence: CASSAPGISTNEKLFF. CDR3 DNA: TGTGCCAGCAGCGCCCCAGGGATTTCAACTAATGAAAAACTGTTTTTT.

The J gene is TRBJ1-2, the V gene TRBV5-6, with D possibly being TRBD1 (5 bases). V lost 4 bases and J lost 5, with 18 bases in between. Germline V lookup: CDR1 SGHDT, CDR2 YYEEEE. This CDR3 is 15 amino acids long. This CDR3 is CASSPRQTDAYGYTF. CDR3 DNA: TGTGCCAGCAGCCCCCGTCAGACAGATGCTTATGGCTACACCTTC.

A single count supports this clone. The chain carries TRBV30 and TRBJ2-2; D perhaps matches TRBD1 (7 bases). This CDR3 comprises 15 residues. The germline CDR1 and CDR2 sequences are GTSNPN and SVGIG (reference sequence). V shed 5 bases and J shed 2 bases, with 15 bases lying between them. CDR3 nucleotides: TGTGCCTGGGGGGCGGGGACAGCTAACACCGGGGAGCTGTTTTTT. Its protein product is CAWGAGTANTGELFF.

V is TRBV3-1 (or the pseudogene TRBV3-2) and J is TRBJ2-2; 9 bases align to TRBD2. There are 16 residues in the CDR3. The trim removed 3 bases at V and 3 bases at J, leaving 5 bases unmatched. Germline CDR1 reads LGHDT; CDR2 reads YNNKEL (reference sequence). The CDR3 region has the DNA TGTGCCAGCAGCCACCTAACTAGCGGGTACACCGGGGAGCTGTTTTTT. Protein product: CASSHLTSGYTGELFF.

J is TRBJ2-1 and V is TRBV9; 11 bases fit TRBD2. The germline V gene has CDR1 SGDLS and CDR2 YYNGEE. CDR3 length: 16 amino acids. Germline trimming cut 0 bases from V and 3 bases from J; bases unmatched to any gene: 2. CDR3 protein: CASSVGLAGIYNEQFF. The CDR3 DNA reads as TGTGCCAGCAGCGTAGGACTAGCGGGAATCTACAATGAGCAGTTCTTC.

The chain recombines TRBV7-9 with TRBJ1-5, with 11 bases identical to TRBD1. The CDR3 has 16 residues. The V segment lost 2 bases and the J segment 11 bases; nucleotides outside the gene matches: 11. In germline, CDR1 is SEHNR, CDR2 FQNEAQ (reference sequence). Here the CDR3 reads CASSLSRDRGIETQHF. CDR3 in DNA: TGTGCCAGCAGCTTATCCCGGGACAGGGGGATTGAGACCCAGCATTTT.